The rows below give T cell receptor beta chains drawn from one sample of a study of blood T cell repertoires in COVID-19. The protocol was immunoSEQ multiplex PCR, while the TCRdb copy is restricted to in-frame clones and leaves out a portion. The sample carries about 380,000 clones, roughly 80% recorded once. Specimen: peripheral blood. The source of these receptors is a human donor with acute or convalescent COVID-19. The donor label of this sample is uncertain. CDR3s include the opening cysteine and the closing phenylalanine or tryptophan. Not every row has a clone size; where given, it reads once, few, many or a size class.

abundance	j_gene	v_gene	CDR3aa
NA	TRBJ1-1	TRBV29-1	CSVGGGEIEAFF
NA	TRBJ2-3	TRBV5-1	CASHHTDTQYF
NA	TRBJ2-3	TRBV12-5	CASGLGALVADTQYF
NA	TRBJ1-2	TRBV30	CAWSLRRAIGYTF
NA	TRBJ1-1	TRBV29-1	CSVVSTNTEAFF
NA	TRBJ1-1	TRBV5-1	CASSSTGMNTEAFF
NA	TRBJ2-7	TRBV5-4	CASSFQGGTYEQYF
NA	TRBJ2-7	TRBV5-1	CASSLNQNYVQYF
NA	TRBJ2-7	TRBV5-1	CASRLGTLNEQYF
NA	TRBJ1-5	TRBV28	CASSLGQLGYSNQPQHF
NA	TRBJ1-5	TRBV19	CASSRQGFGQPQHF
once	TRBJ2-4	TRBV6-5	CASSYSPGQKNIQYF
NA	TRBJ1-1	TRBV5-1	CASSPGTAKLRNTEAFF
once	TRBJ2-5	TRBV12-3/TRBV12-4	CASSSWETQYF
NA	TRBJ2-1	TRBV4-1	CASSRLVVFSYNEQFF
NA	TRBJ2-1	TRBV2	CASSERAGGGNEQFF
NA	TRBJ1-5	TRBV12-3/TRBV12-4	CASSRDRGQPQHF
NA	TRBJ2-1	TRBV2	CASSVQQFNEQFF
NA	TRBJ2-7	TRBV5-8	CASSLASPASDSYFSYEQYF
NA	TRBJ2-4	TRBV30	CAWNRGTNIQYF
NA	TRBJ1-5	TRBV7-9	CASSRGFQPQHF
NA	TRBJ1-5	TRBV6-1	CASSEGYYSNQPQHF
NA	TRBJ2-1	TRBV3-1/TRBV3-2	CASSQGSVLSGGAEEQFF
NA	TRBJ1-5	TRBV4-1	CASSRDRAEYSNQPQHF
once	TRBJ1-1	TRBV12-3/TRBV12-4	CASSSTLLTEAFF
few	TRBJ1-4	TRBV19	CASSGTVATNEKLFF
NA	TRBJ2-3	TRBV19	CASSLALAGGRDTQYF
few	TRBJ1-6	TRBV25-1	CASSELRHRNSPLHF
NA	TRBJ1-1	TRBV30	CAWKKGQPRTEAFF
once	TRBJ1-2	TRBV11-2	CASSLEGQGRDGYTF
NA	TRBJ1-3	TRBV3-1/TRBV3-2	CASRNRGYSDTIYF
NA	TRBJ1-6	TRBV11-2	CASGHPYNSPLHF
NA	TRBJ1-5	TRBV19	CASSMVGSQFYQPQHF
NA	TRBJ1-2	TRBV2	CASRGTGVNYGYTF
NA	TRBJ1-6	TRBV6-5	CASRRETGRPLHF
NA	TRBJ1-2	TRBV11-2	CASSLDREGAHTF
NA	NA	TRBV20-1	CSVYSSYEQYF
NA	TRBJ2-1	TRBV20-1	CSAAPGTDQFF
NA	TRBJ1-4	TRBV10-3	CAISGGQPNEKLFF
NA	TRBJ2-4	TRBV27	CASSRGMGNIQYF
few	TRBJ2-2	TRBV11-2	CASSLGFSGIHPGELFF
NA	TRBJ1-4	TRBV27	CASRGGPTNEKLFF